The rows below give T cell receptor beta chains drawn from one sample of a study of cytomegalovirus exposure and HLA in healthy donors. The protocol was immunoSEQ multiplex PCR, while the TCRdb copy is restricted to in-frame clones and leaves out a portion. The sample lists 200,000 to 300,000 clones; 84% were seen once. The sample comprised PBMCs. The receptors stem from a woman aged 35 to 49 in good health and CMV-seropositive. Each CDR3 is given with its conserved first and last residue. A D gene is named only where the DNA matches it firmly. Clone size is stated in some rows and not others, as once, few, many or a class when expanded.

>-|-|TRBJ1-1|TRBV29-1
CSVWVLGTLNTEAFF
TGCAGCGTTTGGGTCCTAGGGACTCTGAACACTGAAGCTTTCTTT
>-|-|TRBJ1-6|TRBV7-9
CASSLRQNSPLHF
TGTGCCAGCAGCTTACGACAGAATTCACCCCTCCACTTT
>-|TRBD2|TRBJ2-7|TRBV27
CASRREAPYEQYF
TGTGCCAGCCGACGGGAGGCCCCCTACGAGCAGTACTTC
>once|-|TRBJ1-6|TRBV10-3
CAIQGRNSPLHF
TGTGCCATACAGGGCAGAAATTCACCCCTCCACTTT
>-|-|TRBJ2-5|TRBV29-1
CSGKRVGSQETQYF
TGCAGCGGCAAAAGGGTGGGGAGTCAAGAGACCCAGTACTTC
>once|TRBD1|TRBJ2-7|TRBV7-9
CASSSGQGIAGEQYF
TGTGCCAGCAGCTCTGGACAGGGGATCGCCGGGGAGCAGTACTTC
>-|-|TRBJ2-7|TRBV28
CASSLPRRGGSYEQYF
TGTGCCAGCAGTTTACCAAGACGCGGCGGGTCCTACGAGCAGTACTTC
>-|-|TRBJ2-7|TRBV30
CAWSPSTGLHTYEQYF
TGTGCCTGGAGTCCCTCGACAGGACTCCATACCTACGAGCAGTACTTC
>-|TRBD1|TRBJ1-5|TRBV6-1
CASRDRGFNQPQHF
TGTGCCAGCAGGGACAGGGGATTCAATCAGCCCCAGCATTTT
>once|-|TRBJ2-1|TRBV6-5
CASSYSGQFNYNEQFF
TGTGCCAGCAGTTACTCGGGCCAGTTCAACTACAATGAGCAGTTCTTC
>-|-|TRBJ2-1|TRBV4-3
CASSQARNEQFF
TGCGCCAGCAGCCAAGCACGGAATGAGCAGTTCTTC
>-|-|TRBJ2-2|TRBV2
CASSVRERGTGELFF
TGTGCCAGCAGTGTGCGGGAGAGGGGGACCGGGGAGCTGTTTTTT
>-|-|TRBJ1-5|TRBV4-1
CASSQGGDHNQPQHF
TGCGCCAGCAGCCAAGGGGGGGACCACAATCAGCCCCAGCATTTT
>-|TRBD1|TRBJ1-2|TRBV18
CASSPQGERLGYTF
TGTGCCAGCTCACCCCAGGGGGAGAGGCTTGGCTACACCTTC
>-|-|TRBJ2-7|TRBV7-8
CASSLVRQTYEQYF
TGTGCCAGCAGCTTAGTGCGGCAGACCTACGAGCAGTACTTC
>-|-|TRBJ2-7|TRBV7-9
CSSSSLAYEQYF
TGTTCCAGCAGCTCCCTAGCCTACGAGCAGTACTTC
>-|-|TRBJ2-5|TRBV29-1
CSVETGRGRVEETQYF
TGCAGCGTGGAAACAGGGAGGGGACGAGTTGAAGAGACCCAGTACTTC
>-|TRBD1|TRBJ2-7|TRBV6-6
CASSHRGRSQYEQYF
TGTGCCAGCAGTCACAGGGGTCGGTCGCAGTACGAGCAGTACTTC
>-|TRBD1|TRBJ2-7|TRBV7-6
CASSSRDSHYEQYF
TGTGCCAGCAGCTCCCGGGACAGCCACTACGAGCAGTACTTC
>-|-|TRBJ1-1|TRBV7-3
CASSLGGAGEAFF
TGTGCCAGCAGCTTAGGGGGGGCAGGGGAAGCTTTCTTT
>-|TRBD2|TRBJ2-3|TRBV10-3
CAISEASRTSGGRDTQYF
TGTGCCATCAGTGAAGCCAGCAGGACTAGCGGAGGGCGGGATACGCAGTATTTT
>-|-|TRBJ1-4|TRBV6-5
CASSKRVNNEKLFF
TGTGCCAGCAGTAAACGGGTCAATAATGAAAAACTGTTTTTT
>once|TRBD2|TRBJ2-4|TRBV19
CATGLAGGGGNIQYF
TGTGCCACGGGACTAGCGGGAGGCGGAGGGAACATTCAGTACTTC
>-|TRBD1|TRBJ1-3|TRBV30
CACEPGQFGNTIYF
TGTGCCTGTGAACCGGGACAGTTTGGAAACACCATATATTTT
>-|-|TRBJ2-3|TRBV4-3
CASSQDLRRGTTDTQYF
TGCGCCAGCAGCCAAGATCTGAGAAGGGGGACCACAGATACGCAGTATTTT
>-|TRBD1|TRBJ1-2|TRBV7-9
CASSSWDRESYGYTF
TGTGCCAGCAGCTCTTGGGACAGGGAATCTTATGGCTACACCTTC
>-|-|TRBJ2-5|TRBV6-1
CASTTGRAQYF
TGTGCCAGTACTACAGGGAGGGCCCAGTACTTC
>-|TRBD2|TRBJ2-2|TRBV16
CASSQIREGSTGELFF
TGTGCCAGCAGCCAAATTAGGGAGGGGAGCACCGGGGAGCTGTTTTTT
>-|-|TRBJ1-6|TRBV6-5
CASSYSGDNSPLHF
TGTGCCAGCAGTTACTCGGGAGATAATTCACCCCTCCACTTT
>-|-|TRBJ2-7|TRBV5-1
CASSLTGTPSYEQYF
TGCGCCAGCAGCCTAACCGGGACACCCTCCTACGAGCAGTACTTC
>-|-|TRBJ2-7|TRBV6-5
CASSYSLSSYEQYF
TGTGCCAGCAGTTACTCGCTAAGCTCCTACGAGCAGTACTTC
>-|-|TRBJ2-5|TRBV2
CASTPWSGQETQYF
TGTGCCAGCACCCCTTGGAGCGGCCAAGAGACCCAGTACTTC
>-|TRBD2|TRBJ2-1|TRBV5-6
CASSLGGGDEQFF
TGTGCCAGCAGCTTGGGGGGAGGGGATGAGCAGTTCTTC
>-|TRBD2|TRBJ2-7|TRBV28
CASTPTSGRSYEQYF
TGTGCCAGCACCCCTACTAGCGGGAGATCCTACGAGCAGTACTTC
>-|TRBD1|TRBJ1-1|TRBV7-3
CASSSGQGRYTEAFF
TGTGCCAGCAGCTCGGGACAGGGGCGGTACACTGAAGCTTTCTTT